These 7 T cell receptor beta chains originate from one sample sequenced in a study of technical replicates of blood from several donors. TCRdb's table, derived via immunoSEQ multiplex PCR, lists solely in-frame clones and lacks some. The sample has tens of thousands of clones, 93% seen once. The sample consisted of PBMCs. Receptors were obtained from a human donor in good health. Some clones in this sample may be carry-over from other donors' samples.

The chain is built from TRBV4-3 and TRBJ2-2; TRBD1 matches at 9 bases. Per the germline V gene, CDR1 is LGHNA and CDR2 is YSLEER. There are 14 residues in the CDR3. V lost 6 bases to trimming and J lost 5 bases; unmatched junction nucleotides: 4. This CDR3 reads CASRTGGETGELFF. The CDR3 coding sequence is TGCGCCAGCAGGACAGGGGGGGAAACCGGGGAGCTGTTTTTT.

This clone has just a few counts. The chain employs TRBV7-8 and TRBJ2-7; D possibly corresponds to TRBD2 (5 bases). This CDR3 spans 15 amino acids. Looked up from germline, CDR1 is SGHVS and CDR2 is FQNEAQ. Deletions cut 3 bases from V and 3 bases from J, with 15 bases between. This CDR3 is CASSFSDKRNYEQYF. The DNA of the CDR3 is TGTGCCAGCAGCTTCTCGGATAAGCGGAACTACGAGCAGTACTTC.

This chain connects TRBV6-1 to TRBJ2-7; tentative D call: TRBD1 (5 bases). V dropped 8 bases and J dropped 3 bases, with 17 bases sitting between them. The CDR3 has 14 residues. Germline V gene data show CDR1 as MNHNS and CDR2 as SASEGT. The CDR3 coding sequence is TGTGCCAGCTGGGGCCCAGAGTCTTTCTACGAGCAGTACTTC. This encodes CASWGPESFYEQYF.

The V and J genes are TRBV11-3 and TRBJ2-3, with 15 bases that match TRBD2. The CDR3 consists of 16 residues. The V and J ends lost 5 bases and 6 bases, in that order; junction bases with no gene match: 6. CDR1 and CDR2 (germline): SGHNT, YENEEA. CDR3 sequence reads: CASSRGLAGGGDTQYF. CDR3 DNA: TGTGCCAGCAGCCGAGGACTAGCGGGAGGGGGGGATACGCAGTATTTT.

The V and J genes are TRBV7-2 and TRBJ2-3, with D possibly being TRBD2 (6 bases). This CDR3 has 18 amino acids. Trimming left V 0 bases short and J 4 bases short, with 20 bases between. CDR1 and CDR2 from the germline V gene are SGHTA and FQGNSA. CDR3 amino acids: CASSLASYLPGVADTQYF. The CDR3 DNA sequence: TGTGCCAGCAGCTTAGCCTCGTATTTACCGGGAGTGGCAGATACGCAGTATTTT.

This clone is a singleton in its sample. This chain uses TRBV7-2 with TRBJ2-1; 9 positions match TRBD2. V trimming: 5 bases; J trimming: 7 bases; junction bases outside the gene matches: 6. The CDR3 loop spans 14 amino acids. The germline V gene has CDR1 SGHTA and CDR2 FQGNSA. The CDR3 DNA sequence: TGTGCCAGCAGCCCAGGACTAGCGAGTAATGAGCAGTTCTTC. Its translation: CASSPGLASNEQFF. The variable domain in full, completed from reference TRBV7-2 and TRBJ2-1, reads GAGVSQSPSNKVTEKGKDVELRCDPISGHTALYWYRQSLGQGLEFLIYFQGNSAPDKSGLPSDRFSAERTGGSVSTLTIQRTQQEDSAVYLCASSPGLASNEQFFGPGTRLTVL.

This chain links TRBV7-3 with TRBJ2-2; 8 bases map to TRBD1. The V segment lost 5 bases and the J segment 6 bases; nucleotides outside the gene matches: 5. Germline CDR1 SGHTA, CDR2 FQGTGA. The CDR3 extends over 14 amino acids. DNA of the CDR3: TGTGCCAGCAGCCCGACAGGGGTTGCCGGGGAGCTGTTTTTT. As protein: CASSPTGVAGELFF. Full variable domain (outside the CDR3, taken from reference TRBV7-3 and TRBJ2-2): GAGVSQTPSNKVTEKGKYVELRCDPISGHTALYWYRQSLGQGPEFLIYFQGTGAADDSGLPNDRFFAVRPEGSVSTLKIQRTERGDSAVYLCASSPTGVAGELFFGEGSRLTVL.